The sequence of this T cell receptor (beta chain) was determined in a study of blood T cell repertoires in COVID-19. TCRdb keeps only in-frame clones here, not all; method: immunoSEQ multiplex PCR. Among about 380,000 clones listed, around nine tenths were seen once. Trimming took 3 bases from V and 0 from J; bases not matched to a gene: 5. Germline assignment: CDR1 DFQATT and CDR2 SNEGSKA (reference sequence). The CDR3 consists of 16 residues. The participants were between roughly 18 and 89 years old and came from under 25 US areas. Assignments of participants to cohorts depended upon their own reported clinical history. What the recovered Cohort 3 donors had was two negative PCRs, clearance, or symptom resolution.

The material sequenced was PBMCs or T cells enriched from blood (not recorded which). This TCR came from a woman under 30 who had recovered from COVID-19. This rearrangement joins TRBV20-1 to TRBJ2-1; 10 nucleotides agree with TRBD2. This CDR3 reads CSASIAGGLSYNEQFF. Written as DNA, the CDR3 is TGCAGTGCTAGTATAGCGGGGGGCCTCTCCTACAATGAGCAGTTCTTC.